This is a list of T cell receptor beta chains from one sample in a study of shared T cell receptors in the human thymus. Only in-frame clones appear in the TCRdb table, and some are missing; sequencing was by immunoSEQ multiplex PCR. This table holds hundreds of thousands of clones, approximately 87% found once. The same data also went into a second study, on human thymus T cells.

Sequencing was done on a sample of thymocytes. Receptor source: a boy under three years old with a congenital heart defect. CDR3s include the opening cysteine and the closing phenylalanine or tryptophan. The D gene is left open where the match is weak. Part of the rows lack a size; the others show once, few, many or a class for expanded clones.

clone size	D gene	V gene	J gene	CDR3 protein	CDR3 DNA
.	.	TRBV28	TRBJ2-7	CASTPRRGEGSDEQYF	TGTGCCAGCACCCCGCGTAGGGGGGAGGGGTCCGACGAGCAGTACTTC
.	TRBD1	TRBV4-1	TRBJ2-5	CASSSTRDRGRQETQYF	TGCGCCAGCAGCTCGACCCGTGACAGGGGCCGACAAGAGACCCAGTACTTC
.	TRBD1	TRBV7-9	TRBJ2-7	CASSLDRGSYEQYF	TGTGCCAGCAGCTTAGACAGGGGCTCCTACGAGCAGTACTTC
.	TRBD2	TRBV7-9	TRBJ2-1	CASSGRRLAGDYNEQFF	TGTGCCAGCAGCGGAAGGCGACTAGCGGGAGACTACAATGAGCAGTTCTTC
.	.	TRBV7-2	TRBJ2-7	CASSLGSGLSPYEQYF	TGTGCCAGCAGCTTAGGTTCGGGACTCTCCCCCTACGAGCAGTACTTC
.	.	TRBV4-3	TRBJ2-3	CASSPLTSADTQYF	TGCGCCAGCAGCCCCCTCACTAGTGCAGATACGCAGTATTTT
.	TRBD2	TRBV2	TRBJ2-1	CASTQGTMNNEQFF	TGTGCCAGCACCCAAGGGACTATGAACAATGAGCAGTTCTTC
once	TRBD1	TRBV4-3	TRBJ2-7	CASSQVTGQSYEQYF	TGCGCCAGCAGCCAAGTGACGGGACAGTCCTACGAGCAGTACTTC
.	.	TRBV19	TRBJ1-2	CASVKKNTGLGNYGYTF	TGTGCCAGTGTAAAGAAAAATACAGGATTAGGGAACTATGGCTACACCTTC
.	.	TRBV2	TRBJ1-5	CASSEALQGRSQHF	TGTGCCAGCAGTGAAGCGCTTCAGGGCCGCTCCCAGCATTTT
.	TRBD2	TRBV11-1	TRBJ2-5	CASSLAGTSGRVETQYF	TGTGCCAGCAGCTTAGCGGGGACTAGCGGGAGGGTGGAGACCCAGTACTTC
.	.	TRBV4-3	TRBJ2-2	CASSPKPGRERVGELFF	TGCGCCAGCAGCCCGAAACCCGGGCGGGAAAGGGTCGGGGAGCTGTTTTTT
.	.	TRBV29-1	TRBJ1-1	CSVAPGLRMNTEAFF	TGCAGCGTCGCCCCTGGACTGAGGATGAACACTGAAGCTTTCTTT
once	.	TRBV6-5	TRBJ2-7	CASSSGQHPYEQYF	TGTGCCAGCAGTTCTGGACAGCATCCTTACGAGCAGTACTTC
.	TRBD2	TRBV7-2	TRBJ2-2	CASSLGLAGGEAGELFF	TGTGCCAGCAGCCTAGGACTAGCGGGAGGGGAAGCCGGGGAGCTGTTTTTT
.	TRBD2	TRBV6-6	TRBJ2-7	CASSYKVAGGPHEQYF	TGTGCCAGCAGTTACAAGGTTGCGGGAGGGCCCCACGAGCAGTACTTC
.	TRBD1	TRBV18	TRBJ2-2	CASSRGDSNTGELFF	TGTGCCAGCTCACGAGGGGACAGCAACACCGGGGAGCTGTTTTTT
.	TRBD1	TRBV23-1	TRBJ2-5	CASSQSGTGYRETQYF	TGCGCCAGCAGTCAATCGGGGACAGGGTATCGGGAGACCCAGTACTTC
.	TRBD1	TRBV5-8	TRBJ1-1	CASSKQGSNTEAFF	TGTGCCAGCAGCAAACAGGGGTCGAACACTGAAGCTTTCTTT
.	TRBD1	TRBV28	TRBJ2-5	CASSVTGERETQYF	TGTGCCAGCAGTGTCACAGGGGAGAGAGAGACCCAGTACTTC
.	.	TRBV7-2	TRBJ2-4	CASSLAGLAKNIQYF	TGTGCCAGCAGCTTAGCGGGACTAGCCAAAAACATTCAGTACTTC
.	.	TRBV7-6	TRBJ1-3	CASSDTGSSPGNTIYF	TGTGCCAGCAGCGACACGGGGTCGTCGCCCGGAAACACCATATATTTT
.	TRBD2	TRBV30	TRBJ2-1	CALGLCPGNWGHSGRANEQFF	TGTGCCTTGGGTCTATGTCCAGGGAATTGGGGACATAGCGGGAGGGCCAATGAGCAGTTCTTC
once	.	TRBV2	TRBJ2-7	CASSRGGFREQYF	TGTGCCAGCAGCCGTGGGGGGTTTCGCGAGCAGTACTTC
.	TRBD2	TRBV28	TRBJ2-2	CASRGGSIGTGELFF	TGTGCCAGCAGGGGGGGGAGTATTGGGACCGGGGAGCTGTTTTTT
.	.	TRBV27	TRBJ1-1	CASSLRQRNTEAFF	TGTGCCAGCAGTTTGCGACAGAGGAACACTGAAGCTTTCTTT
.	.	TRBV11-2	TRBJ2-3	CASSSPRSGGSTDTQYF	TGTGCCAGCAGCTCCCCTCGTAGTGGGGGGTCCACAGATACGCAGTATTTT
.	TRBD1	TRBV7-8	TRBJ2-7	CASSRESRDSPYEQYF	TGTGCCAGCAGCCGCGAATCTCGGGACAGCCCCTACGAGCAGTACTTC
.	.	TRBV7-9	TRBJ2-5	CASSSNGGETQYF	TGTGCCAGCAGCAGCAACGGGGGAGAGACCCAGTACTTC
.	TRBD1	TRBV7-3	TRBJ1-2	CASSLPDRGWGYTF	TGTGCCAGCAGCTTACCGGACAGGGGGTGGGGCTACACCTTC
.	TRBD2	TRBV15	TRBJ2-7	CATSGKLAGAYEQYF	TGTGCCACCAGCGGCAAACTAGCGGGGGCGTACGAGCAGTACTTC
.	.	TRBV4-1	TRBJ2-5	CASSQVDSQETQYF	TGCGCCAGCAGCCAAGTGGACAGCCAAGAGACCCAGTACTTC
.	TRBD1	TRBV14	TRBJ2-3	CASSGTGTGPTDTQYF	TGTGCCAGCAGCGGAACCGGGACAGGGCCCACAGATACGCAGTATTTT